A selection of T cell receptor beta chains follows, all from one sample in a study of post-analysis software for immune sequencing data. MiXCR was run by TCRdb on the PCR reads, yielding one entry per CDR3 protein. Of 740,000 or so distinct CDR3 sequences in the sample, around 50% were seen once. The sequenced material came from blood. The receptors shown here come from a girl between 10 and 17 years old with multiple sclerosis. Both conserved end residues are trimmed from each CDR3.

SGSGFGEQF | TRBV29-1 | 9 | TRBJ2-1
ASSLGFGQVLMETQY | TRBV5-1 | 15 | -
SVVVLAGYEQY | TRBV29-1 | 11 | TRBJ2-7
ASSPSGQGNSPLH | TRBV6-6 | 13 | TRBJ1-6
SVVEVGGGETQY | TRBV29-1 | 12 | TRBJ2-5
SARKPGQGRYSNQPQH | TRBV20-1 | 16 | TRBJ1-5
AGSLRAEGAQY | TRBV7-3 | 11 | TRBJ2-7
ASSQENLPYEQY | TRBV4-1 | 12 | TRBJ2-7
SVEGTATYEQY | TRBV29-1 | 11 | TRBJ2-7
ASSFSAGSSYEQY | TRBV5-1 | 13 | TRBJ2-7
SVEDAQRVRNEQF | TRBV29-1 | 13 | TRBJ2-1
ASSPTPWDYEQY | TRBV11-2 | 12 | TRBJ2-7
SARAGTAQGDTQY | TRBV20-1 | 13 | TRBJ2-3
SARDVWEQF | TRBV20-1 | 9 | TRBJ2-1
ASSLGTGADTQY | TRBV5-1 | 12 | TRBJ2-3
ATRLAAASYEQY | TRBV28 | 12 | TRBJ2-7
ASSEGGPSYEQY | TRBV10-1 | 12 | TRBJ2-7